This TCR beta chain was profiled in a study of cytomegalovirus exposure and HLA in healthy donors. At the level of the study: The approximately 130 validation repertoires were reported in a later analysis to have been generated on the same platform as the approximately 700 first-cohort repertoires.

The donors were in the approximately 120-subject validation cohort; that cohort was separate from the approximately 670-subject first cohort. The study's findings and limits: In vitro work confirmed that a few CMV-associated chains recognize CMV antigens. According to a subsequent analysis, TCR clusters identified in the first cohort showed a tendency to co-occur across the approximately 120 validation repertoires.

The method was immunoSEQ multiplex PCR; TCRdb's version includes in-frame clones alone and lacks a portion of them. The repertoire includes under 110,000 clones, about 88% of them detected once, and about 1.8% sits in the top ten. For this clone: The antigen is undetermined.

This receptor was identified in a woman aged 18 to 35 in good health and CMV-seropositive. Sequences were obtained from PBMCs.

The CDR3 bases are TGTGCCAGCTCACCAGGCCGCAGGGTTGGCAATCAGCCCCAGCATTTT. The encoded protein is CASSPGRRVGNQPQHF. The rearrangement links TRBV18 to TRBJ1-5, with D tentatively TRBD1 (5 bases). Germline values: CDR1 KGHSH, CDR2 LQKENI. This CDR3 contains 16 residues. The V gene lost 2 bases and the J gene lost 2 bases, with 13 bases spanning the gap.